These T cell receptor beta chains were read from a single sample in a study of CD8 T cells in Susac syndrome. From the immunoSEQ multiplex PCR reads, TCRdb called clonotypes with MiXCR, one entry per CDR3 protein. The table has about 200,000 distinct CDR3 sequences, 85% to 95% seen once; the top ten hold approximately 0.1%. Specimen: CD4+ T cells from PBMCs. The origin of the receptors is a human donor in good health. Both conserved end residues are part of each CDR3. The listing skips clone size in some rows; elsewhere it reads once, few, many or a size class.

CDR3aa	v_gene	j_gene	abundance
CASSVEAFEDTQYF	TRBV9	TRBJ2-3	NA
CASSYRDSSNQPQHF	TRBV5-6	TRBJ1-5	NA
CASSYRDLRGYTF	TRBV6-5	TRBJ1-2	NA
CASSGKRGGMRDEQFF	TRBV9	TRBJ2-1	NA
CSALRWISVRGTEAFF	TRBV20-1	TRBJ1-1	NA
CASSRPREGEQFF	TRBV12-3/TRBV12-4	TRBJ2-1	NA
CASSAGLAATDTQYF	TRBV9	TRBJ2-3	NA
CAISPVVTGNYGYTF	TRBV10-3	TRBJ1-2	NA
CASRDGGNTEAFF	TRBV5-1	TRBJ1-1	NA
CASSPSPRGEQFF	TRBV3-1	TRBJ2-1	NA
CASSFNPDNTGELFF	TRBV12-3/TRBV12-4	TRBJ2-2	once
CATSRMSRGNEQFF	TRBV15	TRBJ2-1	NA
CSPGGPNEQFF	TRBV29-1	TRBJ2-1	once
CSARTGRGSDNEQFF	TRBV20-1	TRBJ2-1	NA
CASSLSTARRIEQFF	TRBV14	TRBJ2-1	NA
CASSVGGRSTDTQYF	TRBV9	TRBJ2-3	NA
CASSSGVGRNQETQYF	TRBV5-1	TRBJ2-5	NA
CASSVAPGVSSAYNEQFF	TRBV9	TRBJ2-1	NA
CASSDGTGDGYTF	TRBV6-5	TRBJ1-2	NA
CASGPGQGYSSGELFF	TRBV12-5	TRBJ2-2	NA
CASSPRDSVNYGYTF	TRBV4-1	TRBJ1-2	NA
CASSFLRTGNTIYF	TRBV5-6	TRBJ1-3	NA
CASSHSPATGELFF	TRBV7-2	TRBJ2-2	once
CASSQEATSGYNEQFF	TRBV3-1	TRBJ2-1	NA
CASSLYRGRGTEAFF	TRBV7-2	TRBJ1-1	NA
CASTQPGQPQHF	TRBV6-5	TRBJ1-5	NA